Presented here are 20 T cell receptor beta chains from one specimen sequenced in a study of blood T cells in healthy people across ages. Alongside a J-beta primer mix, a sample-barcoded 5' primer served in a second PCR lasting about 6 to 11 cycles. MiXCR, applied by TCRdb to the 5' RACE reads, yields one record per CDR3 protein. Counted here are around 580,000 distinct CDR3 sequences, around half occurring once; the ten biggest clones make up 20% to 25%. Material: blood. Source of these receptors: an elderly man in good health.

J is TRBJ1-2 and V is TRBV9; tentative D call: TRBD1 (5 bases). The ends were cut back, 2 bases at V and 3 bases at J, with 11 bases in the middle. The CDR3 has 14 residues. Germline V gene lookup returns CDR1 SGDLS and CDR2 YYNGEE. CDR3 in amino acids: CASSVTAGDYGYTF. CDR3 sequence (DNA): TGTGCCAGCAGCGTGACAGCGGGGGACTATGGCTACACCTTC.

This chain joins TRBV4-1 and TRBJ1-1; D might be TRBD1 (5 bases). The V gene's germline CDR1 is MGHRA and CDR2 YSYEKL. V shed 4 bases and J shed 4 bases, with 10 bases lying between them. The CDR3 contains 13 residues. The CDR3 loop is CASSRPGRTEAFF. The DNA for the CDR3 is TGCGCCAGCAGCCGGCCGGGGCGCACTGAAGCTTTCTTT.

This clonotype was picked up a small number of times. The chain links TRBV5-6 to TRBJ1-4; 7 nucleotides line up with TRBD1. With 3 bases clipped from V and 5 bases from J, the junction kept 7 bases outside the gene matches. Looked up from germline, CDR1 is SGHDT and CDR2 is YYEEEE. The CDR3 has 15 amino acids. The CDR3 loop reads CASSWRTGSNEKLFF. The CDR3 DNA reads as TGTGCCAGCAGCTGGAGGACAGGTAGCAATGAAAAACTGTTTTTT.

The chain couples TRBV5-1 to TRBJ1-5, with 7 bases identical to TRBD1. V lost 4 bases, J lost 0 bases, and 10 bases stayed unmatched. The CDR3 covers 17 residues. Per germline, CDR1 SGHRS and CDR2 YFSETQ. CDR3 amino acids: CASSPPRGGYSNQPQHF. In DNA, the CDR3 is TGCGCCAGCAGCCCACCTCGAGGGGGCTATAGCAATCAGCCCCAGCATTTT. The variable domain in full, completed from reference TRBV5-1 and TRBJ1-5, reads KAGVTQTPRYLIKTRGQQVTLSCSPISGHRSVSWYQQTPGQGLQFLFEYFSETQRNKGNFPGRFSGRQFSNSRSEMNVSTLELGDSALYLCASSPPRGGYSNQPQHFGDGTRLSIL.

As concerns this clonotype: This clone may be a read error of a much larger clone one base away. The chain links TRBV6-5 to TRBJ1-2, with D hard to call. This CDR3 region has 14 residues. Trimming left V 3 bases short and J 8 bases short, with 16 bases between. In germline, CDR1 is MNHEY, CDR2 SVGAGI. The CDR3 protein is CASSYGREPSGYTF. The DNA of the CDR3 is TGTGCCAGCAGTTATGGGCGGGAACCCAGCGGCTACACCTTC.

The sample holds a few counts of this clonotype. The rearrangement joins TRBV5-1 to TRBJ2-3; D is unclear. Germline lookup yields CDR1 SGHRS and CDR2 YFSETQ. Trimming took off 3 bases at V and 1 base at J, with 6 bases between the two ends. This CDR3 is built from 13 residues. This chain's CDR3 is CASSSEGTDTQYF. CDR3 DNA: TGCGCCAGCAGCTCTGAGGGCACAGATACGCAGTATTTT.

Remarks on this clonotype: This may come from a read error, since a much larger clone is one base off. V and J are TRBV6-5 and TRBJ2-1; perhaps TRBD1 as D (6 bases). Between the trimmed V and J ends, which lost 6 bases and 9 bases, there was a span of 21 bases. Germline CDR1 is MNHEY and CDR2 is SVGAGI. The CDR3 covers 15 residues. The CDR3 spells CASSRPWGHTVEQFF. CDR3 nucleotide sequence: TGTGCCAGCAGCCGTCCTTGGGGACACACAGTTGAGCAGTTCTTC.

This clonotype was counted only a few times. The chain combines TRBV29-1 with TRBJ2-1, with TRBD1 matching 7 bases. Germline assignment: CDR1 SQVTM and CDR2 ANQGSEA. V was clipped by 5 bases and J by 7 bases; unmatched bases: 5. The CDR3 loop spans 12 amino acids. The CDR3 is CSVYDRVNEQFF. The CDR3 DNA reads TGCAGCGTTTACGACAGGGTTAATGAGCAGTTCTTC.

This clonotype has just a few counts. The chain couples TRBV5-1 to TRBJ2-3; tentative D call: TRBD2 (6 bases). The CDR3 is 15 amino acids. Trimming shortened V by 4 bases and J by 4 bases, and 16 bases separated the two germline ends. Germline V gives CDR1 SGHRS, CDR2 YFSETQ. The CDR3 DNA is TGCGCCAGCAGCCCTACTGGGGGGATGTCAGATACGCAGTATTTT. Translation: CASSPTGGMSDTQYF.

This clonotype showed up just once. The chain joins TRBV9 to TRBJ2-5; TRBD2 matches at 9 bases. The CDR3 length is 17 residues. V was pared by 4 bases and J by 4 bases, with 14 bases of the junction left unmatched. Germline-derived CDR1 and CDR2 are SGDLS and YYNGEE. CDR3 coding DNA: TGTGCCAGCAGCCCCGGGTTAGCGGGAGTGGGTGCAGAGACCCAGTACTTC. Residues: CASSPGLAGVGAETQYF.

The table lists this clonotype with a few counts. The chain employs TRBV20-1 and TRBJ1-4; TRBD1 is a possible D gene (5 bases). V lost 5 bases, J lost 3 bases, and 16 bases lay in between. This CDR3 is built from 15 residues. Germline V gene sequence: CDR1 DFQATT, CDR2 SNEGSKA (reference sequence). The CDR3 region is CSAGLRGLANEKLFF. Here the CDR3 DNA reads TGCAGTGCTGGCCTCCGGGGCCTGGCTAATGAAAAACTGTTTTTT.

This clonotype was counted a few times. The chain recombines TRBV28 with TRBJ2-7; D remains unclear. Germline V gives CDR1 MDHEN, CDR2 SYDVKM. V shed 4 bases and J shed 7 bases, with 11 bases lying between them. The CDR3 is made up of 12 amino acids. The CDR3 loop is CASSSTGSEQYF. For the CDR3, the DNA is TGTGCCAGCAGTTCGACCGGCTCTGAGCAGTACTTC.

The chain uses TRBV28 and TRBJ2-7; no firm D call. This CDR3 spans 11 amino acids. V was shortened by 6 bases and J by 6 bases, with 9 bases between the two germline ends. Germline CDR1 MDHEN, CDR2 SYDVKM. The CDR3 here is CASRTYGEQYF. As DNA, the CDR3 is TGTGCCAGCAGAACTTACGGCGAGCAGTACTTC.

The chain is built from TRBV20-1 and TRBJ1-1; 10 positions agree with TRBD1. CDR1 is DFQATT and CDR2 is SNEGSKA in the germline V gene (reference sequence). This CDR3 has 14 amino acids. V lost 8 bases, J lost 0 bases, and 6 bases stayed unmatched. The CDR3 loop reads CSTKTGGVNTEAFF. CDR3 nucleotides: TGCAGTACGAAGACAGGGGGCGTGAACACTGAAGCTTTCTTT.

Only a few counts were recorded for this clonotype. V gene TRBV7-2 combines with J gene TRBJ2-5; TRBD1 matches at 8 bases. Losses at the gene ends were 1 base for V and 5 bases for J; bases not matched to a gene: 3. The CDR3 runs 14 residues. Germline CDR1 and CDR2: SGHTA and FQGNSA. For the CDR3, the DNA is TGTGCCAGCAGCTTAGTAGGACAGGGTGAGACCCAGTACTTC. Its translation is CASSLVGQGETQYF.

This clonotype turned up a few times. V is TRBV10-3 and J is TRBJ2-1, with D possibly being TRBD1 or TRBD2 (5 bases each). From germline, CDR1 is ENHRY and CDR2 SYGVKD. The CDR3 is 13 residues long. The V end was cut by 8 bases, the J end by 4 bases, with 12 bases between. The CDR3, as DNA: TGTGCCATCCGGCGAGGGGAGTACAATGAGCAGTTCTTC. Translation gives CAIRRGEYNEQFF.

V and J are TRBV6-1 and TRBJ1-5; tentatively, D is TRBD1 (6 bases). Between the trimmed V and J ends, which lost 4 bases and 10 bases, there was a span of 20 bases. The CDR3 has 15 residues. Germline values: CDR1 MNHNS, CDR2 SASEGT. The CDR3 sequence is CASSARDMLGNPQHF. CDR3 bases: TGTGCCAGCAGTGCCCGGGACATGCTCGGAAACCCCCAGCATTTT.

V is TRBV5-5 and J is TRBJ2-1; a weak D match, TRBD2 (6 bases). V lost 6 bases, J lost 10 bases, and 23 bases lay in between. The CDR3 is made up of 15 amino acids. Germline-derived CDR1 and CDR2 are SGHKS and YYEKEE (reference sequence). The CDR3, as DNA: TGTGCCAGCACCCGGCCGGACTATCCGAACCGGGAGCAGTTCTTC. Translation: CASTRPDYPNREQFF.

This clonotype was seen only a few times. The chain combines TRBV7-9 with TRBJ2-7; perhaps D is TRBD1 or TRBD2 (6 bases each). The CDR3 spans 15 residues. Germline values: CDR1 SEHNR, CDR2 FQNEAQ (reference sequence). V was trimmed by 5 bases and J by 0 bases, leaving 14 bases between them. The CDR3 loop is CASSPQGGHSYEQYF. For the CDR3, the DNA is TGTGCCAGCAGCCCACAGGGAGGCCACTCCTACGAGCAGTACTTC.

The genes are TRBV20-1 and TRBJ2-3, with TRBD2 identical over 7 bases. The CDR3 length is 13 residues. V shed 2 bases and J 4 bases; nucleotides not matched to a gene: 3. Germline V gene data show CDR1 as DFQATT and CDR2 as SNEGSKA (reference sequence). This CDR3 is CSARRTRSDTQYF. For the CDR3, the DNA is TGCAGTGCTAGAAGGACTAGATCAGATACGCAGTATTTT.